This T cell receptor beta chain was found in a study of tumor-infiltrating lymphocytes in primary liver carcinoma. Priming with a constant-region primer yielded TCR beta cDNA from about 540 ng total RNA. What produced the TCR beta libraries was three nested multiplex PCR rounds using slightly modified ARM-PCR. It was with TRBV1-TRBV30 forward primers and a C-beta reverse primer that the first two PCR rounds were run, at approximately 10 cycles each. MiXCR, applied by TCRdb to the multiplex PCR reads, yields one record per CDR3 protein. Among roughly 23,000 distinct CDR3 sequences listed, approximately 70% were seen once. RNA and DNA were co-extracted from around 20-30 mg of unsorted bulk tissue. Those sampled were patients whose primary liver carcinoma was treated by surgical resection. Sampling targeted five separate regions of each tumor, which included the tumor centre. Histology found more than 80% viable tumor cells per sample.

Study-wide points: The proportion of top clones found throughout all five tumor regions was only about 7.5-25%.

With respect to this clonotype: What it binds is unknown. The junction does not match germline at one end; this may be a read error.

The CDR3 is 18 amino acids. Sequencing was performed on liver tumor tissue from sampling region 1. The subset was: tumor region T1, superior pole. The sequence came from a man aged 35 to 55 with primary liver carcinoma and hepatitis B virus infection. The rearrangement uses TRBV12-3 or TRBV12-4 and TRBJ2-1; the D gene is possibly TRBD2 (5 bases). CDR3 residues: CASCFLAEGQHFNYEQFF. Here the CDR3 DNA reads TGTGCCAGCTGTTTTCTGGCAGAGGGCCAGCATTTCAACTATGAGCAGTTCTTC.